The next 18 T cell receptor beta chains were all read from a single sample in a study of blood T cell repertoires in COVID-19. Produced via immunoSEQ multiplex PCR; TCRdb's table is partial and in-frame only. The data hold some 150,000 clones, with roughly 80% observed a single time. Sequencing was done on a sample of PBMCs or T cells enriched from blood (not recorded which). These receptor sequences come from a woman between 50 and 59 years old who had recovered from COVID-19.

A word on this clone: Other DNA sequences from this sample encode an identical CDR3 as well. The gene calls are TRBV5-1 and TRBJ2-3; D perhaps matches TRBD2 (6 bases). V was shortened by 0 bases and J by 0 bases, with 8 bases between the two germline ends. There are 15 residues in the CDR3. Germline lookup yields CDR1 SGHRS and CDR2 YFSETQ. CDR3 loop: CASSLGAGSTDTQYF. The DNA of the CDR3 is TGCGCCAGCAGCTTGGGGGCGGGGAGCACAGATACGCAGTATTTT.

This clone has only one observation. This chain connects TRBV7-2 to TRBJ2-6; D not resolved. Germline lookup yields CDR1 SGHTA and CDR2 FQGNSA. V gave up 4 bases and J gave up 1 base, with 11 bases separating them. The CDR3 is made up of 16 amino acids. The CDR3 is CASSSLALSGANVLTF. The CDR3 bases are TGTGCCAGCAGCTCCCTTGCGCTGTCTGGGGCCAACGTCCTGACTTTC.

The chain couples TRBV28 to TRBJ1-2; TRBD1 is a possible D gene (5 bases). Per germline, CDR1 MDHEN and CDR2 SYDVKM. CDR3 size: 14 residues. Trimming removed 2 bases from V and 8 bases from J, with 15 bases in between. CDR3 DNA sequence: TGTGCCAGCAGTTTAATACATTCAGGGTTCGGCTACACCTTC. Protein: CASSLIHSGFGYTF.

This clone was observed once. This chain joins TRBV7-9 and TRBJ2-7, with 7 bases identical to TRBD1. Germline assignment: CDR1 SEHNR and CDR2 FQNEAQ (reference sequence). V was pared by 5 bases and J by 3 bases, with 7 bases of the junction left unmatched. This CDR3 has 14 amino acids. As DNA, the CDR3 is TGTGCCAGCAGCCCCCAGGGGGATGTCTACGAGCAGTACGTC. Its protein is CASSPQGDVYEQYV.

The chain joins TRBV19 to TRBJ1-1; 7 bases agree with TRBD1. Germline V gene lookup returns CDR1 LNHDA and CDR2 SQIVND (reference sequence). The CDR3 covers 14 residues. The V segment lost 3 bases and the J segment 1 base; nucleotides outside the gene matches: 2. The CDR3 nucleotides read TGTGCCAGTAGTATCGGGGACAGGAACACTGAAGCTTTCTTT. Translated, it gives CASSIGDRNTEAFF.

The rearrangement uses TRBV27 and TRBJ2-4; tentative D call: TRBD2 (6 bases). Per germline, CDR1 MNHEY and CDR2 SMNVEV (reference sequence). V was shortened by 6 bases and J by 8 bases, with 17 bases between the two germline ends. This CDR3 is 14 amino acids long. CDR3 sequence: CASRGTPRFDIQYF. CDR3 sequence (DNA): TGTGCCAGCAGAGGGACTCCCCGCTTTGACATTCAGTACTTC.

The chain is built from TRBV10-3 and TRBJ1-5; perhaps TRBD1 as D (5 bases). This CDR3 spans 16 amino acids. Germline-derived CDR1 and CDR2 are ENHRY and SYGVKD. Trimming left V 3 bases short and J 2 bases short, with 14 bases between. CDR3: CAISDGGGTGNQPQHF. CDR3 DNA sequence: TGTGCCATCAGTGATGGCGGGGGAACTGGCAATCAGCCCCAGCATTTT.

As for this clone: Other DNA sequences of this sample code for an identical CDR3. J is TRBJ1-1 and V is TRBV28; D unclear. The CDR3 is 11 amino acids. Trimming removed 6 bases from V and 5 bases from J, with 7 bases in between. Germline CDR1 reads MDHEN; CDR2 reads SYDVKM. The CDR3 DNA follows: TGTGCCAGCAGACGGGGAACTGAAGCTTTCTTT. As protein: CASRRGTEAFF. The full variable domain, its missing parts supplied by reference TRBV28 and TRBJ1-1, is DVKVTQSSRYLVKRTGEKVFLECVQDMDHENMFWYRQDPGLGLRLIYFSYDVKMKEKGDIPEGYSVSREKKERFSLILESASTNQTSMYLCASRRGTEAFFGQGTRLTVV.

J is TRBJ2-2 and V is TRBV11-3, with TRBD1 identical over 8 bases. The CDR3 consists of 15 residues. From germline, CDR1 is SGHNT and CDR2 YENEEA. Losses at the gene ends were 4 bases for V and 0 bases for J; bases not matched to a gene: 1. The CDR3 sequence is CASSSRGPNTGELFF. The CDR3, as DNA: TGTGCCAGCAGCTCCAGGGGGCCGAACACCGGGGAGCTGTTTTTT.

The chain combines TRBV28 with TRBJ2-7; D might be TRBD1 (6 bases). Germline assignment: CDR1 MDHEN and CDR2 SYDVKM. Trimming left V 5 bases short and J 6 bases short, with 14 bases between. The CDR3 contains 13 residues. Written as DNA, the CDR3 is TGTGCCAGCAGTCCACAGGGTGGACTCGAGCAGTACGTC. Translating gives CASSPQGGLEQYV.

The rearrangement uses TRBV7-9 and TRBJ2-3; TRBD2 agrees at 9 bases. The CDR3 sequence is 15 residues long. Trimming cost V 5 bases and J 2 bases; bases outside gene matches: 5. The germline V gene encodes CDR1 SEHNR and CDR2 FQNEAQ (reference sequence). This CDR3 reads CASSPWTSDTDTQYF. CDR3 nucleotides: TGTGCCAGCAGCCCCTGGACTAGCGACACAGATACGCAGTATTTT.

V usage is TRBV6-2 or TRBV6-3 and J usage is TRBJ1-6; unclear D gene. Trimming removed 3 bases at V and 6 bases at J, with 6 bases between. The CDR3 sequence is 13 residues long. Germline loops: CDR1 MNHEY, CDR2 SVGEGT. CDR3 sequence reads: CASSYRSNSPLHF. CDR3 bases: TGTGCCAGCAGTTATCGGAGTAATTCACCCCTCCACTTT.

The V call is TRBV6-5, the J call TRBJ1-5, with D unclear. From germline, CDR1 is MNHEY and CDR2 SVGAGI. Trimming shortened V by 4 bases and J by 6 bases, and 10 bases separated the two germline ends. This CDR3 has 13 amino acids. CDR3: CASSLTDGQPQHF. CDR3 DNA sequence: TGTGCCAGCAGTTTAACAGACGGTCAGCCCCAGCATTTT.

This clone appeared a few times. This chain uses TRBV27 with TRBJ1-1; D perhaps matches TRBD1 (6 bases). There are 16 residues in the CDR3. The germline V gene encodes CDR1 MNHEY and CDR2 SMNVEV (reference sequence). The V end was cut by 5 bases, the J end by 1 base, with 17 bases between. CDR3 in DNA: TGTGCCAGCAGTCTACAATGGGGGGGCGGGAACACTGAAGCTTTCTTT. Translated, it gives CASSLQWGGGNTEAFF.

This clone was counted only a few times. V is TRBV2 and J is TRBJ2-7, with 7 bases matching TRBD2. Germline lookup yields CDR1 SNHLY and CDR2 FYNNEI. This CDR3 region has 11 residues. The V gene end was trimmed by 11 bases and the J gene end by 2 bases; junction bases not matched to a gene: 3. The CDR3 here is CALAGAYEQYV. DNA of the CDR3: TGTGCCCTCGCGGGGGCCTACGAGCAGTACGTC.

The chain couples TRBV6-6 to TRBJ2-5; 12 bases agree with TRBD2. The V gene's germline CDR1 is MNHNY and CDR2 SVGAGI (reference sequence). The J segment lost 5 bases and the V segment lost 6 bases, leaving 7 bases of the junction unmatched. CDR3 length: 15 residues. The CDR3 bases are TGTGCCAGCAGAAGTTCTAGCGGGGGGGAGGAGACCCAGTACTTC. Translating it yields CASRSSSGGEETQYF.

On this clone itself: This sample also contains other DNA sequences that code for the same CDR3. CDR3 DNA: TGTGCCAGCAGTTTTGGCGGAAACACCATATATTTT. It codes for CASSFGGNTIYF. The chain links TRBV12-3 or TRBV12-4 to TRBJ1-3; D is unclear. Trimming cost V 3 bases and J 4 bases, with 4 bases left between them. The CDR3 runs to 12 residues.

The chain links TRBV10-3 to TRBJ2-5; 9 nucleotides line up with TRBD2. The germline V gene has CDR1 ENHRY and CDR2 SYGVKD. The V segment lost 4 bases and the J segment 9 bases; nucleotides outside the gene matches: 15. This CDR3 is 16 amino acids long. The CDR3 here is CAISGGSSGRPGAQYF. CDR3 nucleotides: TGTGCCATCAGTGGGGGATCCAGCGGGAGGCCCGGGGCCCAGTACTTC.